The 8 T cell receptor beta chains presented below share a single source sample, sequenced in a study of beta chain features in type 1 diabetes. TCRB transcripts that were expressed got sequenced, as all of the isolated RNA had been reverse transcribed. Repertoires were generated with immunoSEQ multiplex PCR, while TCRdb's copy carries only in-frame clones and drops some. The sample shows hundreds of thousands of clones, over 13% of them seen only once. Which antigens these TCRs recognize remains unknown. The study, taken as a whole, reports: Shorter TCRB CDR3s, moderately but significantly so, were found in Type 1 diabetes patients in all four CD4+ subsets.

The sequenced sample was naive CD4+ T cells from blood. These receptor sequences come from a man younger than 35 with type 1 diabetes.

This clone appeared a few times. J is TRBJ2-4 and V is TRBV28; D unresolved. Germline V gene data show CDR1 as MDHEN and CDR2 as SYDVKM. The CDR3 runs to 13 residues. The V gene lost 6 bases and the J gene lost 9 bases, with 15 bases spanning the gap. The CDR3 protein is CASRPDVVRIQYF. In DNA form, the CDR3 reads TGTGCCAGCAGGCCTGATGTTGTGCGCATTCAGTACTTC.

As concerns this clone: At the DNA level, this CDR3 is encoded by other sequences in the same sample as well. The chain couples TRBV10-3 to TRBJ2-1, with TRBD2 matching over 10 bases. Trimming cost V 4 bases and J 2 bases; bases outside gene matches: 2. Germline CDR1 and CDR2: ENHRY and SYGVKD. There are 15 residues in the CDR3. The chain's CDR3 is CAISGTSGTYNEQFF. CDR3 DNA sequence: TGTGCCATCAGTGGGACTAGCGGCACCTACAATGAGCAGTTCTTC.

This chain links TRBV25-1 with TRBJ1-2; TRBD1 matches at 9 bases. V dropped 1 base and J dropped 4; count of bases not matched to a gene: 4. Germline CDR1 reads MGHDK; CDR2 reads SYGVNS. The CDR3 totals 15 residues. In DNA form, the CDR3 reads TGTGCCAGCAGTGAATTTCAGGGACAGGGCTATGGCTACACCTTC. This sequence encodes CASSEFQGQGYGYTF.

This clone was detected a few times. The chain is built from TRBV30 and TRBJ1-5, with D possibly matching TRBD1 (6 bases). CDR1 and CDR2 from the germline V gene are GTSNPN and SVGIG (reference sequence). Deletions cut 7 bases from V and 4 bases from J, with 14 bases between. This CDR3 is built from 13 residues. In DNA, the CDR3 is TGTGCCTTAGGGACAATTGGGAATCAGCCCCAGCATTTT. This codes for CALGTIGNQPQHF.

The V call is TRBV7-8, the J call TRBJ1-5; D not resolved. Deletions cut 1 base from V and 7 bases from J, with 8 bases between. Looked up from germline, CDR1 is SGHVS and CDR2 is FQNEAQ. The CDR3 totals 13 residues. CDR3 nucleotides: TGTGCCAGCAGCTTAGAACTGAACCAGCCCCAGCATTTT. This codes for CASSLELNQPQHF.

This clone was recorded a few times. The rearrangement links TRBV18 to TRBJ2-3; 8 nucleotides align to TRBD1. After removal of 4 bases from V and 2 bases from J, the junction contained 2 bases not matched to a gene. The CDR3 contains 14 residues. Germline loops: CDR1 KGHSH, CDR2 LQKENI. CDR3 loop: CASSQGQATDTQYF. The CDR3, as DNA: TGTGCCAGCTCACAGGGACAGGCCACAGATACGCAGTATTTT.

The chain carries TRBV9 and TRBJ2-7, with D unresolved. CDR1 is SGDLS and CDR2 is YYNGEE in the germline V gene. V was pared by 1 base and J by 2 bases, with 13 bases between. This CDR3 is 15 amino acids long. This CDR3 is CASSVTGGSTYEQYF. The CDR3 DNA follows: TGTGCCAGCAGCGTAACTGGCGGATCGACCTACGAGCAGTACTTC.

The chain employs TRBV5-4 and TRBJ1-5; 12 bases line up with TRBD1. V lost 5 bases, J lost 2 bases, and 8 bases stayed unmatched. The CDR3 covers 17 residues. From germline, CDR1 is SGHNT and CDR2 YYREEE (reference sequence). This chain's CDR3 is CASSAGQGAGGNQPQHF. As DNA, the CDR3 is TGTGCCAGCAGTGCGGGACAGGGGGCCGGGGGCAATCAGCCCCAGCATTTT.